Presented here are 23 T cell receptor beta chains from one specimen sequenced in a study of cytomegalovirus exposure and HLA in healthy donors. PCR employed 60 Vbeta and 13 Jbeta primers. Measured with immunoSEQ multiplex PCR; TCRdb has only the in-frame clones, and not every one. The table includes 99,000 or so clones, 69% detected once. The sample taken for sequencing was PBMCs. These receptors were collected from a man aged 30 to 45 in good health and CMV-seronegative.

This chain uses TRBV15 with TRBJ2-5; no firm D call. The CDR3 length is 16 residues. V lost 3 bases, J lost 5 bases, and 19 bases lay in between. The germline CDR1 and CDR2 sequences are LNHNV and YYDKDF (reference sequence). CDR3 protein: CATSSPNPPYLETQYF. Here the CDR3 DNA reads TGTGCCACCAGCAGTCCTAACCCGCCGTACCTGGAGACCCAGTACTTC.

The J gene is TRBJ1-1, the V gene TRBV4-3, with D possibly matching TRBD1 (6 bases). Per the germline V gene, CDR1 is LGHNA and CDR2 is YSLEER. CDR3 size: 14 residues. Trimming cost V 3 bases and J 5 bases, with 13 bases left between them. The CDR3 here is CASSQVTRGTEAFF. CDR3 DNA sequence: TGCGCCAGCAGCCAGGTCACAAGGGGGACTGAAGCTTTCTTT.

This clone has a handful of counts. This chain joins TRBV7-3 and TRBJ2-5, with a possible D match to TRBD1 (5 bases). Germline CDR1 is SGHTA and CDR2 is FQGTGA. Trimming stripped 3 bases from V and 7 bases from J, with 12 bases between. CDR3 size: 13 residues. The CDR3 region has the DNA TGTGCCAGCAGCTTCGACCCGCAGGGGACCCAGTACTTC. Its protein is CASSFDPQGTQYF.

This clone showed up just a few times. V usage is TRBV28 and J usage is TRBJ2-6; 8 bases agree with TRBD1. The CDR3 spans 15 residues. V lost 8 bases to trimming and J lost 0 bases; unmatched junction nucleotides: 3. CDR1 is MDHEN and CDR2 is SYDVKM in the germline V gene. The CDR3 sequence is CASHQGASGANVLTF. The CDR3 DNA is TGTGCCAGCCATCAGGGGGCCTCTGGGGCCAACGTCCTGACTTTC.

This chain connects TRBV9 to TRBJ1-2; 7 bases fit TRBD1. From germline, CDR1 is SGDLS and CDR2 YYNGEE. The CDR3 has 14 residues. V shed 4 bases and J 2 bases; nucleotides not matched to a gene: 5. CDR3 region: CASSSTGTNYGYTF. The CDR3 DNA sequence: TGTGCCAGCAGCTCGACAGGGACCAACTATGGCTACACCTTC.

The rearrangement uses TRBV28 and TRBJ2-5; 7 bases line up with TRBD1. The germline V gene has CDR1 MDHEN and CDR2 SYDVKM. This CDR3 has 16 amino acids. After removal of 4 bases from V and 5 bases from J, the junction contained 13 bases not matched to a gene. The CDR3 DNA follows: TGTGCCAGCAGTTATATTCGACAGGGCGAGGAGGAGACCCAGTACTTC. Translated: CASSYIRQGEEETQYF.

The V call is TRBV7-2, the J call TRBJ1-6; 9 nucleotides match TRBD1. J lost 6 bases, V lost 3 bases, and 6 bases had no gene match. Germline CDR1 reads SGHTA; CDR2 reads FQGNSA. CDR3 length equals 16 residues. The CDR3: CASSFAMGQGNSPLHF. CDR3 nucleotide sequence: TGTGCCAGCAGCTTCGCCATGGGACAGGGTAATTCACCCCTCCACTTT.

This chain links TRBV28 with TRBJ1-1; D possibly corresponds to TRBD1 (6 bases). V was pared by 3 bases and J by 6 bases, with 11 bases between. The CDR3 runs to 13 residues. Germline values: CDR1 MDHEN, CDR2 SYDVKM. CDR3 loop: CASSFEGGAEAFF. The CDR3 DNA reads TGTGCCAGCAGTTTTGAGGGGGGGGCTGAAGCTTTCTTT.

The gene calls are TRBV19 and TRBJ2-3; D not resolved. The germline V and J ends were trimmed by 4 bases and 2 bases, with 10 bases remaining between them. Germline V gives CDR1 LNHDA, CDR2 SQIVND (reference sequence). The CDR3 is 14 amino acids. The CDR3 sequence: CASSRGDFTDTQYF. The CDR3 DNA reads as TGTGCCAGTAGTAGAGGAGACTTCACAGATACGCAGTATTTT.

The J gene is TRBJ1-2, the V gene TRBV30; D is perhaps TRBD1 (5 bases). Germline V gene sequence: CDR1 GTSNPN, CDR2 SVGIG (reference sequence). V was clipped by 2 bases and J by 9 bases, with 13 bases between them. The CDR3 covers 12 residues. The CDR3 spells CAWSWGAGSYTF. DNA for the CDR3: TGTGCCTGGAGTTGGGGCGCCGGTAGCTACACCTTC. Full variable domain (missing parts from reference TRBV30 and TRBJ1-2): SQTIHQWPATLVQPVGSPLSLECTVEGTSNPNLYWYRQAAGRGLQLLFYSVGIGQISSEVPQNLSASRPQDRQFILSSKKLLLSDSGFYLCAWSWGAGSYTFGSGTRLTVV.

In this sample, this clone turned up a few times. This sequence joins TRBV14 and TRBJ2-7, with TRBD1 matching 8 bases. CDR3 size: 18 residues. V trimming: 4 bases; J trimming: 2 bases; junction bases outside the gene matches: 16. CDR1 and CDR2 from the germline V gene are SGHDN and FVKESK. CDR3 amino acids: CASSRLVRGTGSAYEQYF. Written as DNA, the CDR3 is TGTGCCAGCAGCCGACTAGTCCGGGGGACAGGAAGCGCCTACGAGCAGTACTTC.

The chain carries TRBV28 and TRBJ1-2, with TRBD1 as a possible D gene (5 bases). The length of the CDR3 is 13 residues. Trimming took off 7 bases at V and 6 bases at J, with 15 bases between the two ends. Germline CDR1 is MDHEN and CDR2 is SYDVKM. Written as DNA, the CDR3 is TGTGCCAGCATTCCCAGGGAAAGAGATGGCTACACCTTC. Amino acid sequence: CASIPRERDGYTF.

This sequence joins TRBV6-1 and TRBJ2-5, with D uncertain. The V gene lost 8 bases and the J gene lost 6 bases, with 10 bases spanning the gap. Germline V gene data show CDR1 as MNHNS and CDR2 as SASEGT. This CDR3 has 11 residues. The CDR3 loop reads CASANDKTQYF. In DNA, the CDR3 is TGTGCCAGCGCTAACGATAAGACCCAGTACTTC.

J is TRBJ1-1 and V is TRBV25-1, with 10 bases fitting TRBD1. CDR3 size: 17 residues. V was clipped by 8 bases and J by 0 bases; unmatched bases: 12. Looked up from germline, CDR1 is MGHDK and CDR2 is SYGVNS. DNA for the CDR3: TGTGCCAGCGAAGGCCCCGGGACAGGGGCTATGAACACTGAAGCTTTCTTT. The encoded protein is CASEGPGTGAMNTEAFF.

The V and J genes are TRBV7-3 and TRBJ1-3, with D perhaps TRBD1 (5 bases). Trimming pared 5 bases from V and 8 bases from J, leaving 13 bases between. The germline CDR1 and CDR2 sequences are SGHTA and FQGTGA. The CDR3 consists of 13 residues. The CDR3 loop reads CASSLQGGHTIYF. DNA of the CDR3: TGTGCCAGCAGCCTCCAGGGTGGGCACACCATATATTTT.

The CDR3 is CASSLDDSYGYTF. The DNA for the CDR3 is TGCGCCAGCAGCTTGGATGACAGCTATGGCTACACCTTC. The chain employs TRBV5-1 and TRBJ1-2; perhaps TRBD1 as D (5 bases). The CDR3 consists of 13 residues. CDR1 is SGHRS and CDR2 is YFSETQ in the germline V gene. V lost 0 bases to trimming and J lost 4 bases, with 7 bases between them.

This clone has a handful of counts. The CDR3 sequence: CASRRDRNTEAFF. CDR3 bases: TGCGCCAGCAGAAGGGACAGGAACACTGAAGCTTTCTTT. J is TRBJ1-1 and V is TRBV5-1, with TRBD1 identical over 7 bases. Unmatched junction bases numbered 2, after V lost 5 bases and J lost 1 base. This CDR3 comprises 13 residues. From germline, CDR1 is SGHRS and CDR2 YFSETQ.

CDR3 loop: CASSLSNRVLDNEQFF. CDR3 DNA sequence: TGTGCCAGCAGCTTGTCTAACAGGGTATTGGACAATGAGCAGTTCTTC. J is TRBJ2-1 and V is TRBV5-5; D may be TRBD1 (6 bases). CDR3 size: 16 residues. The ends were cut back, 1 base at V and 5 bases at J, with 16 bases in the middle. Per the germline V gene, CDR1 is SGHKS and CDR2 is YYEKEE (reference sequence).

The J gene is TRBJ1-2, the V gene TRBV5-1, with 8 bases that match TRBD1. Germline V gives CDR1 SGHRS, CDR2 YFSETQ. J was trimmed by 6 bases and V by 3 bases; bases with no gene match: 4. CDR3 length equals 13 residues. CDR3 loop: CASSSTGVDGYTF. CDR3 DNA sequence: TGCGCCAGCAGCTCGACAGGGGTGGATGGCTACACCTTC.

This clone was detected a few times. The V and J genes are TRBV2 and TRBJ2-3; D possibly corresponds to TRBD2 (5 bases). CDR1 is SNHLY, CDR2 FYNNEI, per germline. V lost 1 base and J lost 6, with 11 bases in between. CDR3 length equals 14 residues. CDR3 sequence reads: CASSEGGSGDTQYF. CDR3 coding DNA: TGTGCCAGCAGTGAAGGTGGGAGTGGGGATACGCAGTATTTT.

This clone appeared a single time. Written as DNA, the CDR3 is TGTGCCAGCAGCGCGCCTTGGGGGACAGGGGAAGATGGCTACACCTTC. Translated, it gives CASSAPWGTGEDGYTF. The rearrangement joins TRBV5-6 to TRBJ1-2, with 10 bases lining up with TRBD1. This CDR3 is 16 amino acids long. CDR1 and CDR2 (germline): SGHDT, YYEEEE. Trimming removed 4 bases from V and 6 bases from J; junction bases left unmatched: 12.

The chain carries TRBV28 and TRBJ2-6; the match to TRBD1 covers 8 bases. From germline, CDR1 is MDHEN and CDR2 SYDVKM. V trimming: 11 bases; J trimming: 2 bases; junction bases outside the gene matches: 5. This CDR3 has 14 residues. CDR3 region: CAHQTGAGANVLTF. The CDR3, as DNA: TGTGCCCACCAGACAGGGGCTGGGGCCAACGTCCTGACTTTC. The full variable domain, in which reference TRBV28 and TRBJ2-6 provide the parts outside the CDR3, is DVKVTQSSRYLVKRTGEKVFLECVQDMDHENMFWYRQDPGLGLRLIYFSYDVKMKEKGDIPEGYSVSREKKERFSLILESASTNQTSMYLCAHQTGAGANVLTFGAGSRLTVL.

J is TRBJ2-2 and V is TRBV19, with D possibly TRBD1 on 6 matching bases. The CDR3 is 15 amino acids. V was shortened by 5 bases and J by 1 base, with 11 bases between the two germline ends. CDR1 is LNHDA, CDR2 SQIVND, per germline (reference sequence). For the CDR3, the DNA is TGTGCCAGTAGTCGGACAGTCATGAACACCGGGGAGCTGTTTTTT. This encodes CASSRTVMNTGELFF.